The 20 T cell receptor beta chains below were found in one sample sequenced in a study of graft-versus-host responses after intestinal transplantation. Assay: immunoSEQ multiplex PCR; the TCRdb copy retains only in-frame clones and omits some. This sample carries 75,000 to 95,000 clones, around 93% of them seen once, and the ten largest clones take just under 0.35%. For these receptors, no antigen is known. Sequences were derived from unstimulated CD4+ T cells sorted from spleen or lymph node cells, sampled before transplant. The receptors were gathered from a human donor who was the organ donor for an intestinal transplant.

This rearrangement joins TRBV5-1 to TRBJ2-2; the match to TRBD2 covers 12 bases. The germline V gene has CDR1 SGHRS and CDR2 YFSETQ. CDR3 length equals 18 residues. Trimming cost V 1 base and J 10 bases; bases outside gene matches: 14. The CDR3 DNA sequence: TGCGCCAGCAGCTTGTATGGATCTAGCGGGGGGGCCATGGTGGAGCTGTTTTTT. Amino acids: CASSLYGSSGGAMVELFF.

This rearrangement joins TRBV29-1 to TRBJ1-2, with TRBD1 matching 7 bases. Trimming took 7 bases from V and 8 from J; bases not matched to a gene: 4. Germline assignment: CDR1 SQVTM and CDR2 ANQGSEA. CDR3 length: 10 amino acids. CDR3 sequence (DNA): TGCAGCGCCGACAGGGACGGCTACACCTTC. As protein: CSADRDGYTF.

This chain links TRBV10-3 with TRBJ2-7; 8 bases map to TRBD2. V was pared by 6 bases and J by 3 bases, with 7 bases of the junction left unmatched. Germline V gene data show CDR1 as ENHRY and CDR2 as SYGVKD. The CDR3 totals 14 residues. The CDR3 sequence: CAIRTGTRVYEQYF. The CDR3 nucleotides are TGTGCCATCAGAACCGGGACTAGGGTCTACGAGCAGTACTTC.

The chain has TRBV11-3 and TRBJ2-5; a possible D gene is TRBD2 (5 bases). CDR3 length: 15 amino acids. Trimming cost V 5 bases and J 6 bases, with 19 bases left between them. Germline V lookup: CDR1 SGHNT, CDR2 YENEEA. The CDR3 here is CASSPGQEDGKTQYF. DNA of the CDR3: TGTGCCAGCAGCCCCGGGCAGGAGGACGGAAAGACCCAGTACTTC.

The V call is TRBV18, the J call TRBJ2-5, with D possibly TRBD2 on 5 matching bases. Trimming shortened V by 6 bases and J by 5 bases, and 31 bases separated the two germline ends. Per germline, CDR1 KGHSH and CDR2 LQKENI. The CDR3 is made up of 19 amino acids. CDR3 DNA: TGTGCCAGCTCGCCAAGTCCTGGTCCCGGACTCGAAGGACGGGAGACCCAGTACTTC. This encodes CASSPSPGPGLEGRETQYF. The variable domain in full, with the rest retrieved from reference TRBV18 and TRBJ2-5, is NAGVMQNPRHLVRRRGQEARLRCSPMKGHSHVYWYRQLPEEGLKFMVYLQKENIIDESGMPKERFSAEFPKEGPSILRIQQVVRGDSAAYFCASSPSPGPGLEGRETQYFGPGTRLLVL.

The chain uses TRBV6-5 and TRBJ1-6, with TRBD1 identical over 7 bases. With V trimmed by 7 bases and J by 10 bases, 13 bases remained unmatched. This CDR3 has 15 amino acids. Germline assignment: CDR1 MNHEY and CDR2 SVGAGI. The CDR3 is CASKSGRGLGSPLHF. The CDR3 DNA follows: TGTGCCAGCAAATCGGGCAGGGGGTTAGGATCACCCCTCCACTTT.

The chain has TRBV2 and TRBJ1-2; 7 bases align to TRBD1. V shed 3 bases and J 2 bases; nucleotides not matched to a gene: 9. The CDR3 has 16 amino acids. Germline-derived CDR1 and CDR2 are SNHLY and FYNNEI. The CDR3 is CASSDLGVQGNYGYTF. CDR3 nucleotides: TGTGCCAGCAGTGATCTCGGCGTACAGGGGAACTATGGCTACACCTTC.

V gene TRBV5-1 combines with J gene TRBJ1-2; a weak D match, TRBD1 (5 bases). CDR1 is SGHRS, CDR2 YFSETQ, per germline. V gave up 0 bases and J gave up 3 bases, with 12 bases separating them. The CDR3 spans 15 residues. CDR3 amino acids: CASSLAEDRDYGYTF. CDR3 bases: TGCGCCAGCAGCTTGGCGGAAGACAGAGACTATGGCTACACCTTC.

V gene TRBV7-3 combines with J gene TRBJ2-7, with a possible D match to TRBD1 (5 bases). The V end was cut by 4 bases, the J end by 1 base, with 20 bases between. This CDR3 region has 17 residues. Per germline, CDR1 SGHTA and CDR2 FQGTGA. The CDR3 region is CASSSRSPTDSSYEQYF. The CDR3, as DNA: TGTGCCAGCAGCTCTCGCTCGCCGACCGACAGTTCCTACGAGCAGTACTTC.

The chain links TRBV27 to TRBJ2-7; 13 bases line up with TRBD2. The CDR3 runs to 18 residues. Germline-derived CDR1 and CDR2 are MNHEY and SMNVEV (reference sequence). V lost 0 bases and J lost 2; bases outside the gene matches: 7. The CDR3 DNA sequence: TGTGCCAGCAGTTTATCCGGACTAGCGGGAGTGTATCCCTACGAGCAGTACTTC. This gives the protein CASSLSGLAGVYPYEQYF.

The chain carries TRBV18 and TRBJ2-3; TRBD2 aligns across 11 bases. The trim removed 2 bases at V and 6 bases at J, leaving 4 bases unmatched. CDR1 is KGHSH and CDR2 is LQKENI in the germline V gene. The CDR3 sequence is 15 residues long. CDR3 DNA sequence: TGTGCCAGCTCACCAAGAGGACTAGCGGGTGATACGCAGTATTTT. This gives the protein CASSPRGLAGDTQYF.

The CDR3: CASSLGGRSTDTQYF. The CDR3 DNA follows: TGTGCCAGCAGCTTAGGGGGGAGGAGCACAGATACGCAGTATTTT. This rearrangement joins TRBV7-2 to TRBJ2-3; D might be TRBD2 (6 bases). Germline CDR1 reads SGHTA; CDR2 reads FQGNSA. Between the trimmed V and J ends, which lost 1 base and 0 bases, there was a span of 8 bases. This CDR3 comprises 15 residues.

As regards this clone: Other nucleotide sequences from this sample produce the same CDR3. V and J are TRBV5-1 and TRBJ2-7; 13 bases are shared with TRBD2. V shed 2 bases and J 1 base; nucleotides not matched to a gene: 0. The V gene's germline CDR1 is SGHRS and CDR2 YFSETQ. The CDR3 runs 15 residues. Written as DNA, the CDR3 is TGCGCCAGCAGCTTACTAGCGGGGGGGTCCTACGAGCAGTACTTC. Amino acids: CASSLLAGGSYEQYF.

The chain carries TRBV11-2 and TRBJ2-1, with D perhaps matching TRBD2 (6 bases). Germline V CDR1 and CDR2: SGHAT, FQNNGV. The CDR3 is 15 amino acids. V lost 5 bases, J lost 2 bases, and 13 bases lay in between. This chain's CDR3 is CASSGGIGTYNEQFF. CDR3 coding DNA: TGTGCCAGCAGCGGGGGGATCGGGACCTACAATGAGCAGTTCTTC. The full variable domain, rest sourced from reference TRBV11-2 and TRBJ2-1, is EAGVAQSPRYKIIEKRQSVAFWCNPISGHATLYWYQQILGQGPKLLIQFQNNGVVDDSQLPKDRFSAERLKGVDSTLKIQPAKLEDSAVYLCASSGGIGTYNEQFFGPGTRLTVL.

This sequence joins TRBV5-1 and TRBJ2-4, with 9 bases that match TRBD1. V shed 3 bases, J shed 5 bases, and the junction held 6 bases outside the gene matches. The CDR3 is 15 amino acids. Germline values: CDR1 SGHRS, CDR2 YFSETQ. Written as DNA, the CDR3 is TGCGCCAGCAGCTGGGGGGACAGGGACGAAAACATTCAGTACTTC. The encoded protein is CASSWGDRDENIQYF.

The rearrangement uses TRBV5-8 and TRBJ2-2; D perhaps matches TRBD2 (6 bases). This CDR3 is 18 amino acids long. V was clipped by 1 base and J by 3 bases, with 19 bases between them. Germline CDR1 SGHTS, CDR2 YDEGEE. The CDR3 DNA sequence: TGTGCCAGCAGCTTGATCGCCTCCCGCGGGATAGACACCGGGGAGCTGTTTTTT. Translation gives CASSLIASRGIDTGELFF.

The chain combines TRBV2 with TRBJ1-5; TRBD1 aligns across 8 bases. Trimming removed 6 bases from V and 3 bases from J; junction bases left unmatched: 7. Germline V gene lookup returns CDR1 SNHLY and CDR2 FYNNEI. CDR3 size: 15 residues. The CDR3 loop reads CASRFDRGDNQPQHF. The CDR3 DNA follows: TGTGCCAGCAGGTTCGACAGGGGTGACAATCAGCCCCAGCATTTT.

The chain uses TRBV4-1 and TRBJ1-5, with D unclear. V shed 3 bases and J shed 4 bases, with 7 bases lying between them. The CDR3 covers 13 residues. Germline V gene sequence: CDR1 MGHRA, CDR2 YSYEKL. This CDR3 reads CASSQRVNQPQHF. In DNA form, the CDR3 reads TGCGCCAGCAGCCAGAGAGTAAATCAGCCCCAGCATTTT.

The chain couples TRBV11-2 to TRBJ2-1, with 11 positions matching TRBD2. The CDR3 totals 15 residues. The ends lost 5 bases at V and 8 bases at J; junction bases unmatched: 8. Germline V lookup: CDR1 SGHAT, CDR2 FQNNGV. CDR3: CASSILAGEGYEQFF. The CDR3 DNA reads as TGTGCCAGCAGCATACTAGCGGGGGAGGGATATGAGCAGTTCTTC. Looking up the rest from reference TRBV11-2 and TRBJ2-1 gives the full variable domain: EAGVAQSPRYKIIEKRQSVAFWCNPISGHATLYWYQQILGQGPKLLIQFQNNGVVDDSQLPKDRFSAERLKGVDSTLKIQPAKLEDSAVYLCASSILAGEGYEQFFGPGTRLTVL.

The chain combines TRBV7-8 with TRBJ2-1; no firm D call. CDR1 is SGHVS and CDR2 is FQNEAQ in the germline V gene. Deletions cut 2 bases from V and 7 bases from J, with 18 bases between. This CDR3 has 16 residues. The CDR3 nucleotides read TGTGCCAGCAGCTTATCTCTGCCTAACGCCCTAAATGAGCAGTTCTTC. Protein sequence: CASSLSLPNALNEQFF.